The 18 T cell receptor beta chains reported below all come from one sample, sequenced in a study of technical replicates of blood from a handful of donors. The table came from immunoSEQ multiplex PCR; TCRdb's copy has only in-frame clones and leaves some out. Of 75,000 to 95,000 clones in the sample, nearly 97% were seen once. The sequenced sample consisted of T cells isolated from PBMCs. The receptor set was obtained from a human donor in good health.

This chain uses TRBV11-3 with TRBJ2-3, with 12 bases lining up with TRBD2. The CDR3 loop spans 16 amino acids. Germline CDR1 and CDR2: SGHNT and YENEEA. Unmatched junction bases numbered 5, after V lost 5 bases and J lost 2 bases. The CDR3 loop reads CASSPGLAGYTDTQYF. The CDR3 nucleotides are TGTGCCAGCAGCCCCGGACTAGCGGGGTACACAGATACGCAGTATTTT.

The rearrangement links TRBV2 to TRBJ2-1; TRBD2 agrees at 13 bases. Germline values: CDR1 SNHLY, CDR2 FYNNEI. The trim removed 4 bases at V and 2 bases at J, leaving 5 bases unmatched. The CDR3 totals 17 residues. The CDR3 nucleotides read TGTGCCAGCAGTGTCGAGACTAGCGGGGGGACCTACAATGAGCAGTTCTTC. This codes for CASSVETSGGTYNEQFF.

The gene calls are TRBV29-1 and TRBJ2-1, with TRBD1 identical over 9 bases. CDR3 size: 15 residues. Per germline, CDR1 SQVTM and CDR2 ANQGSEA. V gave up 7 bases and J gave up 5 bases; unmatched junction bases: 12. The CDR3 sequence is CSGELGDRDHNEQFF. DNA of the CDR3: TGCAGCGGAGAACTGGGGGACAGGGACCACAATGAGCAGTTCTTC.

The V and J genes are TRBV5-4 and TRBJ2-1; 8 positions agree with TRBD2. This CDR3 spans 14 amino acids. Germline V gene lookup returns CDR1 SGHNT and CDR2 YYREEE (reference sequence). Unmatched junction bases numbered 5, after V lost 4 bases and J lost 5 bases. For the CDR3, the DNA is TGTGCCAGCAGCCCGGGACTAGAAAACAATGAGCAGTTCTTC. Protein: CASSPGLENNEQFF.

The CDR3 spells CASSLEGHQVVETQYF. The CDR3 nucleotides are TGTGCCAGCAGCTTAGAAGGACACCAGGTCGTGGAGACCCAGTACTTC. V usage is TRBV11-2 and J usage is TRBJ2-5; TRBD1 is a possible D gene (5 bases). Germline V CDR1 and CDR2: SGHAT, FQNNGV. The CDR3 covers 16 residues. V lost 0 bases and J 5 bases, leaving 16 bases between the germline ends.

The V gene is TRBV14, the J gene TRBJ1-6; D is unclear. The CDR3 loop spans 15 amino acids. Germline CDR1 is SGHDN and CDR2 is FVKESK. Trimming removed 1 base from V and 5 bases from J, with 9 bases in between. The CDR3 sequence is CASSQAGEDNSPLHF. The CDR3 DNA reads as TGTGCCAGCAGCCAAGCCGGTGAGGATAATTCACCCCTCCACTTT. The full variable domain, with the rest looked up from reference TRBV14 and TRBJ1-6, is EAGVTQFPSHSVIEKGQTVTLRCDPISGHDNLYWYRRVMGKEIKFLLHFVKESKQDESGMPNNRFLAERTGGTYSTLKVQPAELEDSGVYFCASSQAGEDNSPLHFGNGTRLTVT.

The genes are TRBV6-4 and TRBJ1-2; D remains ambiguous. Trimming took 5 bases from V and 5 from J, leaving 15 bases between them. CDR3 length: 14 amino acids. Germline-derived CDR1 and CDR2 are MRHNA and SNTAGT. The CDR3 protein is CASSYGTGGYGYTF. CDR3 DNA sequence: TGTGCCAGCAGTTATGGTACGGGAGGATATGGCTACACCTTC.

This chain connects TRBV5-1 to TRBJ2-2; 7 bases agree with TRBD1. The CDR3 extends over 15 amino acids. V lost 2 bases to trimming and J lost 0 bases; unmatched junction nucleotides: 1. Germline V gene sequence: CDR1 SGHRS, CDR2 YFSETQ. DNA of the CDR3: TGCGCCAGCAGCTTAGACAGGGCGAACACCGGGGAGCTGTTTTTT. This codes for CASSLDRANTGELFF.

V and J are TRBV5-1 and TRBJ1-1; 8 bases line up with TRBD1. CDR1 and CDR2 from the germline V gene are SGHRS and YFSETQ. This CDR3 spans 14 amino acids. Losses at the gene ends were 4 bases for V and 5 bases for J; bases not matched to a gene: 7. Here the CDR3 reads CASSTQGARTEAFF. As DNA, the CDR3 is TGCGCCAGCAGCACCCAGGGGGCCCGGACTGAAGCTTTCTTT.

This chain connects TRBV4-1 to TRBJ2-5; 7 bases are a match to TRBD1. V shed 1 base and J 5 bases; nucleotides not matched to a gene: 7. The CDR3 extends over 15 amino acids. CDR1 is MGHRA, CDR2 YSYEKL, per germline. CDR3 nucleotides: TGCGCCAGCAGCCAAGCGGGCAGGGGGACGGAGACCCAGTACTTC. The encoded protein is CASSQAGRGTETQYF.

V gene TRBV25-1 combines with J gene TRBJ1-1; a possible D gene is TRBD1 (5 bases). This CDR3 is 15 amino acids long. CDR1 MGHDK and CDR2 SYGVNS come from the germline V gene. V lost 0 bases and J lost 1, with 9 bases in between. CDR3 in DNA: TGTGCCAGCAGTGAATATTGGGGCTCGAACACTGAAGCTTTCTTT. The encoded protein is CASSEYWGSNTEAFF.

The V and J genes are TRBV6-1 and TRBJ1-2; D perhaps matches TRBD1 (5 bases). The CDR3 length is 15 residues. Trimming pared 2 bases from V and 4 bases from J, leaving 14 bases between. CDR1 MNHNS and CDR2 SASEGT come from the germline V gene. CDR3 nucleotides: TGTGCCAGCAGTGAAAGGACAATCGGTTCCTATGGCTACACCTTC. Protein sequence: CASSERTIGSYGYTF.

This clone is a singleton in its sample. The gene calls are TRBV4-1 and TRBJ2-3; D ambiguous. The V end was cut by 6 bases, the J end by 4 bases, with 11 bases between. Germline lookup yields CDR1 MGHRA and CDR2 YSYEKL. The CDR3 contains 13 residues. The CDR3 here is CASSLRLADTQYF. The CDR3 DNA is TGCGCCAGCAGTCTTAGACTCGCAGATACGCAGTATTTT.

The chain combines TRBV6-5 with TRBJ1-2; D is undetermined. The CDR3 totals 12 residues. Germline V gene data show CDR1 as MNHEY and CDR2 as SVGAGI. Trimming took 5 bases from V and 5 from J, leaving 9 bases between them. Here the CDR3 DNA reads TGTGCCAGCAGTCCAGGAAAATATGGCTACACCTTC. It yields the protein CASSPGKYGYTF.

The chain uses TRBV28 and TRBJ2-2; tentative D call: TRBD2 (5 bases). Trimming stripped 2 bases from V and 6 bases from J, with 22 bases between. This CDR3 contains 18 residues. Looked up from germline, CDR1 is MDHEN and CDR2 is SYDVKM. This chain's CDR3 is CASSLRERLGGLAGELFF. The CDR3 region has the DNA TGTGCCAGCAGTTTAAGGGAGCGGCTAGGAGGATTGGCCGGGGAGCTGTTTTTT.

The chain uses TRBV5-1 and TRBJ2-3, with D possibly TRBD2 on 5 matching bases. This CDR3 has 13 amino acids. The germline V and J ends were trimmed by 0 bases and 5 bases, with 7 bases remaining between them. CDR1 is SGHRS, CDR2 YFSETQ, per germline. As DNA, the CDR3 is TGCGCCAGCAGCTTGGAACTAGAAGATACGCAGTATTTT. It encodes CASSLELEDTQYF.

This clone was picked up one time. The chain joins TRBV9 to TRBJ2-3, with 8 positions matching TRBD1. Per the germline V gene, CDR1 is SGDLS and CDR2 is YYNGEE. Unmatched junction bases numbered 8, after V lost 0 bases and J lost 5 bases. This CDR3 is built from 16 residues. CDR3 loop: CASSVGSQGAGDTQYF. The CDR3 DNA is TGTGCCAGCAGCGTAGGATCCCAGGGGGCCGGAGATACGCAGTATTTT.

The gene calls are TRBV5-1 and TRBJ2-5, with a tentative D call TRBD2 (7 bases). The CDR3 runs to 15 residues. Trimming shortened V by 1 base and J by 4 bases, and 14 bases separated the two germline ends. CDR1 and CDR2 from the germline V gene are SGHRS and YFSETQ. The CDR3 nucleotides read TGCGCCAGCAGCTTGAGGGGGGGGCCGGGAGAGACCCAGTACTTC. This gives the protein CASSLRGGPGETQYF.